The 32 T cell receptor beta chains in this list originate from one sample, sequenced in a study of shared clonotypes between healthy human individuals (dated by TCRdb to the early 2020s). Receptors were amplified or captured by the immunoSEQ multiplex PCR assay. The immuneACCESS repertoire file appears here via TCRdb, limited to in-frame rearrangements. These files lack a portion of the clones; in checked studies, under half of the deficit traces to unresolved V genes, and the cause of the others is not known. In all, the sample holds roughly 2,000,000 clones, and around 93% of those were seen once. Together, the top ten hold about 1.7% of the sample. CD8 naive samples consisted of CD45RO-negative cells that were positively selected for CCR7, yielding a CD45RA+CCR7+ population without TemRA cells. Sequencing was carried out using naive CD8+ T cells from PBMCs. The cell subset or site label, as the study defines it: CD45RA+CCR7+. All receptors come from a man aged 18 to 29 in good health. Some clones in this sample may be carry-over from other donors' samples.

The V call is TRBV7-2, the J call TRBJ2-2, with TRBD2 matching 11 bases. The CDR3 runs to 17 residues. CDR1 is SGHTA, CDR2 FQGNSA, per germline. V gave up 2 bases and J gave up 3 bases; unmatched junction bases: 5. The CDR3 loop is CASSLQLAGGHTGELFF. The CDR3 DNA sequence: TGTGCCAGCAGCTTACAATTAGCGGGAGGGCACACCGGGGAGCTGTTTTTT.

In nucleotides, the CDR3 is TGTGCCAGCAGCAACGGGGATGGGCTAGCGGGAGTGTCTTACAATGAGCAGTTCTTC. Translation gives CASSNGDGLAGVSYNEQFF. This rearrangement joins TRBV7-9 to TRBJ2-1, with 10 bases that match TRBD2. CDR1 is SEHNR, CDR2 FQNEAQ, per germline (reference sequence). V lost 5 bases and J lost 4; bases outside the gene matches: 17. The CDR3 runs 19 residues.

The chain links TRBV7-9 to TRBJ1-2, with D perhaps matching TRBD1 (6 bases). The CDR3 spans 18 residues. Trimming shortened V by 4 bases and J by 0 bases, and 21 bases separated the two germline ends. Germline V gene lookup returns CDR1 SEHNR and CDR2 FQNEAQ (reference sequence). CDR3 nucleotides: TGTGCCAGCAGCTCACCGATTAACCACAGGGAGGCTAACTATGGCTACACCTTC. It specifies CASSSPINHREANYGYTF.

The V gene is TRBV7-6, the J gene TRBJ2-2; possibly TRBD2 for D (6 bases). V lost 5 bases to trimming and J lost 5 bases, with 18 bases between them. Looked up from germline, CDR1 is SGHVS and CDR2 is FNYEAQ. The CDR3 is 16 amino acids. CDR3 protein: CASSPLVGGSTGELFF. Here the CDR3 DNA reads TGTGCCAGCAGCCCCCTAGTGGGGGGATCTACCGGGGAGCTGTTTTTT.

V gene TRBV11-2 combines with J gene TRBJ2-7; D tentatively reads TRBD1 or TRBD2 (5 bases each). This CDR3 comprises 14 residues. The V gene's germline CDR1 is SGHAT and CDR2 FQNNGV. Trimming took off 5 bases at V and 6 bases at J, with 17 bases between the two ends. The CDR3 sequence is CASSLGTAFVEQYF. DNA of the CDR3: TGTGCCAGCAGCCTCGGGACGGCGTTTGTCGAGCAGTACTTC.

The DNA of the CDR3 is TGTGCCAGCAGCACAGCCGAACCGGGACACATAACTAATGAAAAACTGTTTTTT. Translation gives CASSTAEPGHITNEKLFF. This sequence joins TRBV27 and TRBJ1-4, with D perhaps matching TRBD1 (6 bases). With 6 bases removed from V and 1 base from J, the gap between germline ends came to 21 bases. The CDR3 sequence is 18 residues long. CDR1 MNHEY and CDR2 SMNVEV come from the germline V gene (reference sequence).

This clone was seen a single time. V gene TRBV4-3 combines with J gene TRBJ2-7; maybe TRBD1 (5 bases). The CDR3 consists of 16 residues. The germline V gene encodes CDR1 LGHNA and CDR2 YSLEER. Trimming stripped 0 bases from V and 0 bases from J, with 12 bases between. This chain's CDR3 is CASSQDPRVSSYEQYF. CDR3 in DNA: TGCGCCAGCAGCCAAGATCCCAGGGTTAGCTCCTACGAGCAGTACTTC.

The chain is built from TRBV15 and TRBJ2-7; D may be TRBD1 (6 bases). Germline V CDR1 and CDR2: LNHNV, YYDKDF (reference sequence). The CDR3 is made up of 18 amino acids. V gave up 2 bases and J gave up 2 bases, with 22 bases separating them. CDR3 sequence reads: CATSRIGDTGPIPYEQYF. In DNA form, the CDR3 reads TGTGCCACCAGCAGAATAGGGGACACAGGGCCCATCCCCTACGAGCAGTACTTC.

The table lists this clone with a few counts. V usage is TRBV9 and J usage is TRBJ2-2; 12 positions match TRBD2. There are 16 residues in the CDR3. V lost 2 bases to trimming and J lost 5 bases; unmatched junction nucleotides: 4. Germline V CDR1 and CDR2: SGDLS, YYNGEE. The CDR3 is CASSVKGTSGTGELFF. Written as DNA, the CDR3 is TGTGCCAGCAGCGTTAAAGGGACTAGCGGGACCGGGGAGCTGTTTTTT. Full variable domain (outside the CDR3, taken from reference TRBV9 and TRBJ2-2): DSGVTQTPKHLITATGQRVTLRCSPRSGDLSVYWYQQSLDQGLQFLIQYYNGEERAKGNILERFSAQQFPDLHSELNLSSLELGDSALYFCASSVKGTSGTGELFFGEGSRLTVL.

This clone has just one count. The chain joins TRBV27 to TRBJ2-5; TRBD2 is a possible D gene (6 bases). Germline CDR1 is MNHEY and CDR2 is SMNVEV (reference sequence). This CDR3 has 16 amino acids. V dropped 8 bases and J dropped 1 base, with 20 bases sitting between them. CDR3 in amino acids: CASSPVGRGSQETQYF. In nucleotides, the CDR3 is TGTGCCAGCTCCCCGGTCGGGCGGGGCTCCCAAGAGACCCAGTACTTC.

As regards this clone: At one end, the junction sequence differs from germline, possibly due to a read error. The rearrangement joins TRBV6-5 to TRBJ2-1, with TRBD1 matching over 8 bases. Germline V gene sequence: CDR1 MNHEY, CDR2 SVGAGI. The CDR3 contains 15 residues. The chain's CDR3 is CASTRNLGRGLEEFF. Here the CDR3 DNA reads TGTGCCAGCACCCGTAACCTCGGCAGGGGGCTTGAGGAGTTCTTC.

In DNA, the CDR3 is TGTGCCAGCAGCACGCACAGGGGGGAGACCCAGTACTTC. Its translation is CASSTHRGETQYF. The V and J genes are TRBV7-3 and TRBJ2-5; 8 positions agree with TRBD1. The J segment lost 5 bases and the V segment lost 5 bases, leaving 4 bases of the junction unmatched. CDR3 length: 13 amino acids. In germline, CDR1 is SGHTA, CDR2 FQGTGA.

The CDR3: CASSLRAALGVEQYF. CDR3 DNA: TGTGCCAGCAGCTTGCGGGCAGCCTTAGGGGTCGAGCAGTACTTC. This chain links TRBV5-8 with TRBJ2-7; D is possibly TRBD1 (5 bases). CDR3 length: 15 amino acids. Germline V CDR1 and CDR2: SGHTS, YDEGEE. The V end lost 1 base, the J end lost 6 bases, and 17 bases lay between the germline ends.

Only one count was recorded for this clone. This sample also contains other DNA sequences that code for the same CDR3. The chain carries TRBV5-4 and TRBJ2-5, with TRBD2 matching over 8 bases. The CDR3 runs to 15 residues. The J segment lost 5 bases and the V segment lost 2 bases, leaving 8 bases of the junction unmatched. Per the germline V gene, CDR1 is SGHNT and CDR2 is YYREEE (reference sequence). The CDR3 DNA reads as TGTGCCAGCAGCTTTAGGCGGGAGCGGGGGGAGACCCAGTACTTC. Its protein product is CASSFRRERGETQYF.

V usage is TRBV28 and J usage is TRBJ2-7, with a weak D call TRBD1 (6 bases). Looked up from germline, CDR1 is MDHEN and CDR2 is SYDVKM. Between the trimmed V and J ends, which lost 2 bases and 0 bases, there was a span of 17 bases. This CDR3 region has 17 residues. The CDR3 here is CASSLRPTGLTSYEQYF. Written as DNA, the CDR3 is TGTGCCAGCAGTTTAAGACCCACAGGGTTGACCTCCTACGAGCAGTACTTC.

V gene TRBV4-3 combines with J gene TRBJ1-2; TRBD1 matches at 7 bases. Germline V CDR1 and CDR2: LGHNA, YSLEER. The CDR3 length is 16 residues. After removal of 0 bases from V and 6 bases from J, the junction contained 10 bases not matched to a gene. DNA of the CDR3: TGCGCCAGCAGCCAAGATAGAGTTTGGCAGGGGGATGGCTACACCTTC. Its protein is CASSQDRVWQGDGYTF.

This clone was picked up a small number of times. Other DNA sequences in this specimen translate into the identical CDR3. The chain is built from TRBV27 and TRBJ1-5, with D unclear. Trimming took off 6 bases at V and 0 bases at J, with 9 bases between the two ends. This CDR3 is built from 14 residues. From germline, CDR1 is MNHEY and CDR2 SMNVEV (reference sequence). In nucleotides, the CDR3 is TGTGCCAGCAGCTTACGGGCTAGCAATCAGCCCCAGCATTTT. This codes for CASSLRASNQPQHF.

V and J are TRBV27 and TRBJ1-5, with 9 bases identical to TRBD1. Germline CDR1 and CDR2: MNHEY and SMNVEV (reference sequence). The CDR3 is made up of 15 amino acids. V was pared by 6 bases and J by 7 bases, with 10 bases of the junction left unmatched. The CDR3 nucleotides read TGTGCCAGCAGCGGAACCGGGACAGGGCAGCAGCCCCAGCATTTT. This gives the protein CASSGTGTGQQPQHF.

V usage is TRBV7-8 and J usage is TRBJ2-7; weak D call: TRBD1 (6 bases). Looked up from germline, CDR1 is SGHVS and CDR2 is FQNEAQ. CDR3 length equals 15 residues. Deletions cut 6 bases from V and 5 bases from J, with 20 bases between. The CDR3 here is CASRPTGSFLDEQYF. CDR3 DNA sequence: TGTGCCAGCAGACCCACAGGGTCCTTTCTTGACGAGCAGTACTTC. The complete variable domain, with remaining parts taken from reference TRBV7-8 and TRBJ2-7, reads GAGVSQSPRYKVAKRGQDVALRCDPISGHVSLFWYQQALGQGPEFLTYFQNEAQLDKSGLPSDRFFAERPEGSVSTLKIQRTQQEDSAVYLCASRPTGSFLDEQYFGPGTRLTVT.

This clone was observed a single time. The chain combines TRBV5-4 with TRBJ1-2; 8 nucleotides match TRBD1. CDR1 SGHNT and CDR2 YYREEE come from the germline V gene (reference sequence). V lost 6 bases to trimming and J lost 4 bases; unmatched junction nucleotides: 8. The CDR3 totals 14 residues. CDR3 bases: TGTGCCAGCAACGATCCCGACAGGGGCTATGGCTACACCTTC. This codes for CASNDPDRGYGYTF.

The chain carries TRBV6-5 and TRBJ2-2; D gene unclear. The CDR3 runs to 13 residues. Trimming took off 5 bases at V and 1 base at J, with 5 bases between the two ends. The germline V gene has CDR1 MNHEY and CDR2 SVGAGI. CDR3 nucleotide sequence: TGTGCCAGCAGTGGCCAGAACACCGGGGAGCTGTTTTTT. Its protein is CASSGQNTGELFF.

CDR3 amino acids: CASRTVPYGYTF. Written as DNA, the CDR3 is TGTGCCAGTAGGACGGTCCCCTATGGCTACACCTTC. The chain has TRBV30 and TRBJ1-2; the D is unclear. CDR1 GTSNPN and CDR2 SVGIG come from the germline V gene (reference sequence). The V and J ends lost 8 bases and 4 bases respectively, with 14 bases between them. The CDR3 runs to 12 residues.

The rearrangement links TRBV2 to TRBJ2-1; 16 nucleotides match TRBD2. After removal of 5 bases from V and 5 bases from J, the junction contained 9 bases not matched to a gene. The CDR3 runs 18 residues. CDR1 and CDR2 from the germline V gene are SNHLY and FYNNEI. CDR3 bases: TGTGCCAGCAGTCCACCGGGACTAGCGGGAGGGCGAAACAATGAGCAGTTCTTC. Residues: CASSPPGLAGGRNNEQFF.

This clone came up a few times. The chain carries TRBV6-1 and TRBJ1-2; D is ambiguous. The V end lost 10 bases, the J end lost 14 bases, and 14 bases lay between the germline ends. Germline CDR1 and CDR2: MNHNS and SASEGT. This CDR3 region has 9 residues. The DNA of the CDR3 is TGTGCCACCCAACGGGTCTCAACCTTC. Translated, it gives CATQRVSTF.

The chain uses TRBV5-6 and TRBJ1-1, with TRBD1 identical over 7 bases. Trimming cost V 4 bases and J 8 bases; bases outside gene matches: 8. Germline values: CDR1 SGHDT, CDR2 YYEEEE. The CDR3 spans 13 residues. CDR3 nucleotides: TGTGCCAGCAGCCACAGTGACAGGGTGGAAGCTTTCTTT. Amino acids: CASSHSDRVEAFF.

The V and J genes are TRBV2 and TRBJ2-2, with D possibly matching TRBD2 (6 bases). V shed 6 bases and J shed 6 bases, with 17 bases lying between them. CDR1 is SNHLY, CDR2 FYNNEI, per germline. The CDR3 runs to 15 residues. Here the CDR3 DNA reads TGTGCCAGCAGCCCGACCCAGACGGGGGCCGGGGAGCTGTTTTTT. Amino acid sequence: CASSPTQTGAGELFF.

This clone was seen just once. The gene calls are TRBV7-3 and TRBJ1-2; 8 bases are shared with TRBD1. V shed 5 bases, J shed 0 bases, and the junction held 5 bases outside the gene matches. The germline CDR1 and CDR2 sequences are SGHTA and FQGTGA. The CDR3 length is 15 residues. The CDR3 coding sequence is TGTGCCAGCAGCCCACAGGGGGATACTAACTATGGCTACACCTTC. It yields the protein CASSPQGDTNYGYTF. Variable domain in full (rest from reference TRBV7-3 and TRBJ1-2): GAGVSQTPSNKVTEKGKYVELRCDPISGHTALYWYRQSLGQGPEFLIYFQGTGAADDSGLPNDRFFAVRPEGSVSTLKIQRTERGDSAVYLCASSPQGDTNYGYTFGSGTRLTVV.

V is TRBV6-1 and J is TRBJ2-7; either TRBD1 or TRBD2 may fit D (6 bases each). Germline lookup yields CDR1 MNHNS and CDR2 SASEGT. CDR3 size: 18 residues. Between the trimmed V and J ends, which lost 4 bases and 2 bases, there was a span of 24 bases. The DNA for the CDR3 is TGTGCCAGCAGTGGGAGGGGGTGGTCCCGGGACCGAACCTACGAGCAGTACTTC. Translated, it gives CASSGRGWSRDRTYEQYF.

The chain has TRBV11-3 and TRBJ2-7; TRBD2 matches at 7 bases. The CDR3 is made up of 16 amino acids. V trimming: 2 bases; J trimming: 3 bases; junction bases outside the gene matches: 10. From germline, CDR1 is SGHNT and CDR2 YENEEA. CDR3 nucleotide sequence: TGTGCCAGCAGCTTAAAGCCCGGCGGGAGAGTCTACGAGCAGTACTTC. The encoded protein is CASSLKPGGRVYEQYF.

V gene TRBV10-3 combines with J gene TRBJ2-1; 9 positions match TRBD2. V trimming: 3 bases; J trimming: 8 bases; junction bases outside the gene matches: 8. The CDR3 spans 15 residues. In germline, CDR1 is ENHRY, CDR2 SYGVKD. This CDR3 is CAISEPGLAGDEQFF. CDR3 DNA: TGTGCCATCAGTGAACCGGGACTAGCCGGGGATGAGCAGTTCTTC.

The rearrangement joins TRBV21-1 to TRBJ1-5; the table's TRBD1 call for D was not verified on the DNA. TRBV21-1 is a pseudogene segment. The CDR3 is 19 amino acids. Written as DNA, the CDR3 is TGTGCCAGCAGCAAAGTAGGGCGAAGGAAGACAGATAGCAATCAGCCCCAGCATTTT. It specifies CASSKVGRRKTDSNQPQHF.

V is TRBV19 and J is TRBJ1-3, with a tentative D call TRBD1 (6 bases). The CDR3 is 15 amino acids. The germline V and J ends were trimmed by 6 bases and 2 bases, with 14 bases remaining between them. Looked up from germline, CDR1 is LNHDA and CDR2 is SQIVND (reference sequence). As DNA, the CDR3 is TGTGCCAGTAGCGTCACAGGGAGCGCTGGAAACACCATATATTTT. Translated, it gives CASSVTGSAGNTIYF.